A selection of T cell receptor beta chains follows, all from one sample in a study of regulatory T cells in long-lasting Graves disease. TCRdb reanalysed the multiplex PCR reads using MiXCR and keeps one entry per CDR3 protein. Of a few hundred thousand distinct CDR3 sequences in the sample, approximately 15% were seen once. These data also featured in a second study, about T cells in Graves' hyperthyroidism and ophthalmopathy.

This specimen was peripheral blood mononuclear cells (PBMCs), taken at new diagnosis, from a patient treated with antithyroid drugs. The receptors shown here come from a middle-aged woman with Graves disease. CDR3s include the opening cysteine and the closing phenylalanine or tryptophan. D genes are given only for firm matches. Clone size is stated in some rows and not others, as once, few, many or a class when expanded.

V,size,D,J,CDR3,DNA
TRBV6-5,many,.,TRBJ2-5,CASSYFGHEETQYF,TGTGCCAGCAGTTATTTCGGACACGAAGAGACCCAGTACTTC
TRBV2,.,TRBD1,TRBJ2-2,CASSEAPPGQGATGELFF,TGTGCCAGCAGTGAAGCGCCTCCTGGACAGGGGGCCACCGGGGAGCTGTTTTTT
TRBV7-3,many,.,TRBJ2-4,CASSLMGGDIQYF,TGTGCCAGCAGCTTAATGGGGGGAGACATTCAGTACTTC
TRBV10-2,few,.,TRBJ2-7,CASSGPSSYEQYF,TGCGCCAGCTCCGGCCCGAGCTCCTACGAGCAGTACTTC
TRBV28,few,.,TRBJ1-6,CASSLTFDNSPLHF,TGTGCCAGCAGTTTGACATTCGATAATTCACCCCTCCACTTT
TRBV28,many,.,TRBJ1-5,CASSEPQGRQPQHF,TGTGCCAGCAGTGAGCCCCAGGGTCGGCAGCCCCAGCATTTT
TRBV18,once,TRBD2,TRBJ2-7,CASSPPSSGRSSYEQYF,TGTGCCAGCTCACCACCCTCTAGCGGGAGGAGCTCCTACGAGCAGTACTTC
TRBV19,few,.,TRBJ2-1,CASTRGLLDEQFF,TGTGCCAGTACCAGGGGACTCCTCGATGAGCAGTTCTTC
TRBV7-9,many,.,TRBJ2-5,CASSPQEKETQYF,TGTGCCAGCAGCCCACAGGAGAAAGAGACCCAGTACTTC
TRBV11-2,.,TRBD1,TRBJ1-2,CASSLDPGQGRRYTF,TGTGCCAGCAGCTTAGACCCGGGACAGGGTCGACGCTACACCTTC
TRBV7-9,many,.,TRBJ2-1,CASSLAYIGQLPNEQFF,TGTGCCAGCAGCTTAGCCTACATAGGACAGCTCCCCAATGAGCAGTTCTTC
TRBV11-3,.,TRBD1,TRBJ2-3,CASSDRQGPRTDTQYF,TGTGCCAGCAGCGATCGACAGGGGCCGCGCACAGATACGCAGTATTTT
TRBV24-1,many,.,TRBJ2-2,CATSDRQVLGELFF,TGTGCCACCAGTGACCGACAGGTTCTTGGGGAGCTGTTTTTT
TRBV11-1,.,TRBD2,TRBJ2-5,CASSLGTSGRVQETQYF,TGTGCCAGCAGCCTAGGGACTAGCGGGAGGGTCCAAGAGACCCAGTACTTC
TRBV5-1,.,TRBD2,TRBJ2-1,CASSLGPGLEMDEQFF,TGCGCCAGCAGCTTGGGTCCGGGACTAGAAATGGATGAGCAGTTCTTC
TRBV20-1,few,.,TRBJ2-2,CSARTYTGELFF,TGCAGTGCTAGAACATACACCGGGGAGCTGTTTTTT
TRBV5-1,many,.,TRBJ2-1,CASIGNTADNEQFF,TGCGCCAGCATCGGTAATACGGCGGACAATGAGCAGTTCTTC
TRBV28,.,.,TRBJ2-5,CASSFPGQGETQYF,TGTGCCAGCAGTTTTCCGGGGCAGGGGGAGACCCAGTACTTC
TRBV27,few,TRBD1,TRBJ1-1,CASRMARQGGILSVTEAFF,TGTGCCAGCAGGATGGCTCGACAGGGAGGAATTCTAAGTGTCACTGAAGCTTTCTTT
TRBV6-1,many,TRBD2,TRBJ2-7,CASQKREPLDEQYF,TGTGCCAGCCAAAAGCGGGAGCCTCTAGACGAGCAGTACTTC
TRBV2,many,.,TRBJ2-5,CASTQGDGSLQETQYF,TGTGCCAGCACCCAAGGAGACGGGAGCTTGCAAGAGACCCAGTACTTC
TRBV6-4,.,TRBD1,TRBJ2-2,CASSRQGAGAGELFF,TGTGCCAGCTCTCGACAGGGGGCAGGCGCCGGGGAGCTGTTTTTT
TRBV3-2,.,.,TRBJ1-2,CASSRTGGETYGYTF,TGTGCCAGCAGCCGGACAGGGGGCGAAACCTATGGCTACACCTTC
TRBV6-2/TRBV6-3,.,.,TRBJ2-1,CASTSLRLFYNEQFF,TGTGCCAGCACTTCCTTGAGACTATTTTACAATGAGCAGTTCTTC
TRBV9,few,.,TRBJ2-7,CASSVGGSTYEQYF,TGTGCCAGCAGCGTAGGGGGTTCCACCTACGAGCAGTACTTC
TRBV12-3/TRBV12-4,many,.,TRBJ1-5,CASSLHNQPQHF,TGTGCCAGCAGCCTTCACAATCAGCCCCAGCATTTT
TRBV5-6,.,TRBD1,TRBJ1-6,CASSWGQGVFSPLHF,TGTGCCAGCAGCTGGGGACAGGGGGTTTTTTCACCCCTCCACTTT
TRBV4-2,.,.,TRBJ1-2,CASSQGRPSNYGYTF,TGTGCCAGCAGCCAAGGTAGACCCAGCAACTATGGCTACACCTTC
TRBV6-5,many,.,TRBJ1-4,CASSSQGLGEKLFF,TGTGCCAGCAGTTCTCAGGGTTTGGGTGAAAAACTGTTTTTT
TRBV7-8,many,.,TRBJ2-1,CASSSWVSVSSYNEQFF,TGTGCCAGCAGCAGTTGGGTTAGCGTGAGCTCCTACAATGAGCAGTTCTTC
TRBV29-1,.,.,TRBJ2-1,CSITPWTAGSYNEQFF,TGCAGCATTACGCCATGGACTGCGGGCTCCTACAATGAGCAGTTCTTC
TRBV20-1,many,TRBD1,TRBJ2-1,CSAKKGQGSYNEQFF,TGCAGTGCTAAAAAGGGACAGGGTTCCTACAATGAGCAGTTCTTC
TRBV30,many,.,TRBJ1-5,CACQMSNQPQHF,TGTGCCTGTCAAATGAGTAATCAGCCCCAGCATTTT
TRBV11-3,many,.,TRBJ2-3,CASSLVRSADTQYF,TGTGCCAGCAGCTTAGTCCGGTCAGCAGATACGCAGTATTTT
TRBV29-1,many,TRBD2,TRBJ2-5,CSVVGVAGDQETQYF,TGCAGCGTTGTAGGGGTCGCGGGGGACCAAGAGACCCAGTACTTC
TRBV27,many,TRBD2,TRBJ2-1,CASSRGRKNEQFF,TGTGCCAGCAGCCGCGGGAGGAAGAATGAGCAGTTCTTC
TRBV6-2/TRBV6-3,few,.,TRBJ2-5,CASSYSGGAQETQYF,TGTGCCAGCAGTTACTCGGGGGGGGCTCAAGAGACCCAGTACTTC
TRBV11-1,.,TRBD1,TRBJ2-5,CASSTPTGEPKTQSF,TGCGCCAGCAGCACCCCGACAGGGGAACCAAAGACCCAGTCCTTC
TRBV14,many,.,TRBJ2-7,CASSNGQTYEQYF,TGTGCCAGCAGCAACGGACAAACCTACGAGCAGTACTTC
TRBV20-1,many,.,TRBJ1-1,CSASSRQAMNTEAFF,TGCAGTGCTAGCTCGAGACAGGCTATGAACACTGAAGCTTTCTTT
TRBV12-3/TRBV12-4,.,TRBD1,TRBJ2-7,CASRRQGDSYEQYF,TGTGCCAGCAGGAGACAGGGTGACTCCTACGAGCAGTACTTC
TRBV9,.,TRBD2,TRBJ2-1,CASTVAGTTYNEQFF,TGTGCCAGCACCGTAGCGGGGACGACCTACAATGAGCAGTTCTTC
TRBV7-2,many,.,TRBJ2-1,CASSPDSRDEQFF,TGTGCCAGCAGCCCAGACTCTAGGGATGAGCAGTTCTTC
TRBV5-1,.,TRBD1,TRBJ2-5,CASSLDQGVTQYF,TGCGCCAGCAGCTTGGATCAGGGGGTGACCCAGTACTTC
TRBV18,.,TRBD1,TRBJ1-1,CASSRTGGSTEAFF,TGTGCCAGCTCTAGGACAGGGGGCTCGACTGAAGCTTTCTTT
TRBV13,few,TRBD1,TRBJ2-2,CASNRQGSTGELFF,TGTGCCAGCAACAGACAGGGGAGCACCGGGGAGCTGTTTTTT
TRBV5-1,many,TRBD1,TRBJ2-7,CASSLEGQDLNEQYF,TGCGCCAGCAGCTTGGAGGGACAGGATCTAAACGAGCAGTACTTC
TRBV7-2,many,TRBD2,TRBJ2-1,CASSLVAYRVTSGKVENEQFF,TGTGCCAGCAGCTTAGTAGCCTACAGGGTTACTAGCGGGAAGGTAGAGAATGAGCAGTTCTTC
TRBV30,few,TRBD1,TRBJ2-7,CAWNPTGGHEQYF,TGTGCCTGGAACCCGACAGGGGGTCACGAGCAGTACTTC
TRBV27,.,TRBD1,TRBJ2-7,CASRGQGDHEQYF,TGTGCCAGCAGAGGACAGGGGGACCACGAGCAGTACTTC